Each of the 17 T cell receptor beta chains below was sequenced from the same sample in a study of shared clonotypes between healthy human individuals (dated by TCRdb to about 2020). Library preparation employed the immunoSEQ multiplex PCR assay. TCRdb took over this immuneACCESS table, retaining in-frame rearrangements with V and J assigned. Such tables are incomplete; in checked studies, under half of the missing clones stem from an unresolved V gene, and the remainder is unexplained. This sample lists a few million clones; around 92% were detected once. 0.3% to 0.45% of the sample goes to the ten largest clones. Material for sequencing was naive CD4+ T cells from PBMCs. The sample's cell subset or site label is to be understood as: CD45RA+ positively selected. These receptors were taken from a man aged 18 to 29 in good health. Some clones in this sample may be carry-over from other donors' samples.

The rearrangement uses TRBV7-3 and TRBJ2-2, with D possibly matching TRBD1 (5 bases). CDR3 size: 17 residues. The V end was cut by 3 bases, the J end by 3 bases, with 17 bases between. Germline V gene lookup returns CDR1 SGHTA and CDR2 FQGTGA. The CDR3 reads CASSLTSGFWDTGELFF. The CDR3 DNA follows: TGTGCCAGCAGCTTGACCTCAGGGTTCTGGGACACCGGGGAGCTGTTTTTT.

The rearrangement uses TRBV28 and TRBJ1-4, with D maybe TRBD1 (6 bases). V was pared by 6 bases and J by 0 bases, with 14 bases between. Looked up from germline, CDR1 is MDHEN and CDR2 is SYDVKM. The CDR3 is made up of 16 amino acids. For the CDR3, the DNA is TGTGCCAGCAGCCGCGGGGGGGCTGCAACTAATGAAAAACTGTTTTTT. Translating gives CASSRGGAATNEKLFF.

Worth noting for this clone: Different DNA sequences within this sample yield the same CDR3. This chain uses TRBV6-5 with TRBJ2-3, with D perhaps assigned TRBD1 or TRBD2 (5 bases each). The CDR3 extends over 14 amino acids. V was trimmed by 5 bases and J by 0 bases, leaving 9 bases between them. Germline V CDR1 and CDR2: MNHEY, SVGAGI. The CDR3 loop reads CASSTRDSTDTQYF. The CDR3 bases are TGTGCCAGCAGTACCAGGGACAGCACAGATACGCAGTATTTT.

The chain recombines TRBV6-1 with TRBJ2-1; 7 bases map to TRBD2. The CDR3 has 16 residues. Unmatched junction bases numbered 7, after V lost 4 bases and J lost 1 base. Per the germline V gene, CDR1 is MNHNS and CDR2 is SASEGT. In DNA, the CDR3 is TGTGCCAGCAGTGGCCTGGCTAGCGGTTCCTACAATGAGCAGTTCTTC. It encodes CASSGLASGSYNEQFF.

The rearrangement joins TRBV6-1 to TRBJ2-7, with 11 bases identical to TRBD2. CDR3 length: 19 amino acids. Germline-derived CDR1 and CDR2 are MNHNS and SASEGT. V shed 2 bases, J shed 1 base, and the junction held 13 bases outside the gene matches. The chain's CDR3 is CASSESQLVAGGPSYEQYF. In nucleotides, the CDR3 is TGTGCCAGCAGTGAATCCCAGTTGGTAGCGGGAGGGCCATCCTACGAGCAGTACTTC.

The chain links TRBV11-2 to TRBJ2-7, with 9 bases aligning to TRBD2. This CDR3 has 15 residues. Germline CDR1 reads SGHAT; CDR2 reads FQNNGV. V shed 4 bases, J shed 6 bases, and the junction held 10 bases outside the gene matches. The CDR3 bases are TGTGCCAGCAGCTCCGGGGGGACTAGCAAGCTCGAGCAGTACTTC. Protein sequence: CASSSGGTSKLEQYF.

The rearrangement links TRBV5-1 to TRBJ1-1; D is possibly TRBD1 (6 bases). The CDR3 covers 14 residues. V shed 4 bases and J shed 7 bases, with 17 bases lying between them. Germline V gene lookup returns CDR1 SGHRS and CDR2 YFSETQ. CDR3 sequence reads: CASSTAAGTIEAFF. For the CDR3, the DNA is TGCGCCAGCAGCACCGCCGCCGGGACAATTGAAGCTTTCTTT.

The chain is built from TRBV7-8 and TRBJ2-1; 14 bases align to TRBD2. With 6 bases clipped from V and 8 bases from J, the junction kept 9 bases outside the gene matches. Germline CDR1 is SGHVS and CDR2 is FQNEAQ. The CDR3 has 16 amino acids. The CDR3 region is CASRPERLAGGDEQFF. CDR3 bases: TGTGCCAGCAGACCCGAACGACTAGCGGGAGGGGATGAGCAGTTCTTC. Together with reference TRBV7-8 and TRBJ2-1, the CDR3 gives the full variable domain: GAGVSQSPRYKVAKRGQDVALRCDPISGHVSLFWYQQALGQGPEFLTYFQNEAQLDKSGLPSDRFFAERPEGSVSTLKIQRTQQEDSAVYLCASRPERLAGGDEQFFGPGTRLTVL.

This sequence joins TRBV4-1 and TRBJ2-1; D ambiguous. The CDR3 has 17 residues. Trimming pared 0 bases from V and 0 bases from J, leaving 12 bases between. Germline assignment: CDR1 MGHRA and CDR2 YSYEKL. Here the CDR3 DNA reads TGCGCCAGCAGCCAAGATTGGTCCCGTAGCTCCTACAATGAGCAGTTCTTC. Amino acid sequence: CASSQDWSRSSYNEQFF.

The CDR3 coding sequence is TGTGCCAGCAGCCCAACAGGGTCCCTCTATGGCTACACCTTC. Translated, it gives CASSPTGSLYGYTF. The chain is built from TRBV2 and TRBJ1-2, with D possibly being TRBD1 (6 bases). Trimming cost V 6 bases and J 4 bases, with 15 bases left between them. Germline V gene lookup returns CDR1 SNHLY and CDR2 FYNNEI. The CDR3 spans 14 residues.

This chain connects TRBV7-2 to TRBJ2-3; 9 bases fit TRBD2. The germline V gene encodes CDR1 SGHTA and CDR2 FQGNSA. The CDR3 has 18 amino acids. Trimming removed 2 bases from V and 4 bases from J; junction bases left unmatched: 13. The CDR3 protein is CASSLRLAGPRSPDTQYF. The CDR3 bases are TGTGCCAGCAGCTTACGCCTAGCGGGGCCCAGGTCTCCAGATACGCAGTATTTT.

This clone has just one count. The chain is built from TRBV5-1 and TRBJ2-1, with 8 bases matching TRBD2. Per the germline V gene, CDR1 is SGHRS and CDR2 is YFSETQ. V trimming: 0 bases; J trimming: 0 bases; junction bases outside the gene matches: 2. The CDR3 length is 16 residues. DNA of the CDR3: TGCGCCAGCAGCTTGGGACTAGCGATCTCCTACAATGAGCAGTTCTTC. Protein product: CASSLGLAISYNEQFF. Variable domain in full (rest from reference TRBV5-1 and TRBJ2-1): KAGVTQTPRYLIKTRGQQVTLSCSPISGHRSVSWYQQTPGQGLQFLFEYFSETQRNKGNFPGRFSGRQFSNSRSEMNVSTLELGDSALYLCASSLGLAISYNEQFFGPGTRLTVL.

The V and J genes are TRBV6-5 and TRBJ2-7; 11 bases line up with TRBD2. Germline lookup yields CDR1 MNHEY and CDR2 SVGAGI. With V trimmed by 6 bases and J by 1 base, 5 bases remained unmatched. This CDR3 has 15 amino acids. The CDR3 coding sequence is TGTGCCAGCAGAGTAGCGGGAGGGCCTTCCTACGAGCAGTACTTC. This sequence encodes CASRVAGGPSYEQYF.

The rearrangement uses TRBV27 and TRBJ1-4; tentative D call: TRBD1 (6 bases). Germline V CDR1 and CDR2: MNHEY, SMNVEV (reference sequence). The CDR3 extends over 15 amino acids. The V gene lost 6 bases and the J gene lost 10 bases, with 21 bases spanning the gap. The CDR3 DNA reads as TGTGCCAGCAGATCGGAACCCGGGGGCAGCGGAAAACTGTTTTTT. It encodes CASRSEPGGSGKLFF.

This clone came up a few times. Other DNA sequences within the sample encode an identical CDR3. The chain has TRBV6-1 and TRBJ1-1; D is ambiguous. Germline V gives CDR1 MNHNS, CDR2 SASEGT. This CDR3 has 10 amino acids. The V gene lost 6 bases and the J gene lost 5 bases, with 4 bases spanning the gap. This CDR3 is CASRGTEAFF. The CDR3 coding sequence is TGTGCCAGCAGGGGGACTGAAGCTTTCTTT.

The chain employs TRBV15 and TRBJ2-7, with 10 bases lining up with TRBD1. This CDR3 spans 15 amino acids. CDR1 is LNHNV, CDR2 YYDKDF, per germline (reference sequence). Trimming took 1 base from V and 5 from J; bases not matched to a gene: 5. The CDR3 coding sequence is TGTGCCACCAGCAGAGTGGGGACAGGGGCGGACGAGCAGTACTTC. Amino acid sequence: CATSRVGTGADEQYF. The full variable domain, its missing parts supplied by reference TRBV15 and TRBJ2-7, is DAMVIQNPRYQVTQFGKPVTLSCSQTLNHNVMYWYQQKSSQAPKLLFHYYDKDFNNEADTPDNFQSRRPNTSFCFLDIRSPGLGDTAMYLCATSRVGTGADEQYFGPGTRLTVT.

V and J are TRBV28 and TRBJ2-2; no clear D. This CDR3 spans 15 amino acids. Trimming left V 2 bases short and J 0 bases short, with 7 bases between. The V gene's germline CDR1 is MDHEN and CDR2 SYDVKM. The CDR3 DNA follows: TGTGCCAGCAGTTTAACGGAAGCGAACACCGGGGAGCTGTTTTTT. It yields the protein CASSLTEANTGELFF.